Shown below are 8 T cell receptor beta chains from a single sample sequenced in a study of shared clonotypes between healthy human individuals. Sequencing used immunoSEQ multiplex PCR; TCRdb keeps in-frame clones, though not all of them. The sample carries about 1.4 million clones, roughly 96% recorded once. Sequencing was carried out using naive CD4+ T cells sorted from blood. The subset is: CD45RA+ positively selected. These receptors originate from a man aged 30-40 years in good health.

The sample holds a few counts of this clone. CDR3 sequence (DNA): TGTGCCAGCAGTGCACAGGGGAGAACCTATGGCTACACCTTC. Amino acid sequence: CASSAQGRTYGYTF. The chain is built from TRBV28 and TRBJ1-2; TRBD1 aligns across 7 bases. The CDR3 is made up of 14 amino acids. CDR1 and CDR2 (germline): MDHEN, SYDVKM. V dropped 5 bases and J dropped 4; count of bases not matched to a gene: 7.

This clone was observed once. The chain is built from TRBV5-1 and TRBJ1-2; 10 bases are a match to TRBD1. In germline, CDR1 is SGHRS, CDR2 YFSETQ. The CDR3 contains 16 residues. V was pared by 6 bases and J by 2 bases, with 10 bases of the junction left unmatched. The CDR3 sequence: CASTLTGGTPNYGYTF. CDR3 DNA: TGCGCCAGCACCCTGACAGGGGGCACCCCCAACTATGGCTACACCTTC.

This chain connects TRBV30 to TRBJ2-1; the D is unclear. Trimming removed 3 bases from V and 5 bases from J, with 17 bases in between. CDR1 is GTSNPN, CDR2 SVGIG, per germline (reference sequence). CDR3 length equals 15 residues. The CDR3 DNA is TGTGCCTGGAGAAGGGTTGGGGTGGAAGACAATGAGCAGTTCTTC. It yields the protein CAWRRVGVEDNEQFF.

The chain links TRBV29-1 to TRBJ2-7; D assignment may be TRBD1 or TRBD2 (5 bases each). V lost 6 bases to trimming and J lost 1 base, with 16 bases between them. This CDR3 region has 14 residues. Looked up from germline, CDR1 is SQVTM and CDR2 is ANQGSEA. The CDR3 bases are TGCAGCGTGGGGGAGCCGGTGACTTCCTACGAGCAGTACTTC. It encodes CSVGEPVTSYEQYF.

This sequence joins TRBV6-5 and TRBJ1-2; D call uncertain. This CDR3 has 13 amino acids. Germline values: CDR1 MNHEY, CDR2 SVGAGI. Trimming removed 6 bases at V and 4 bases at J, with 12 bases between. The CDR3 bases are TGTGCCAGCAGCCAAACAGTTACCTATGGCTACACCTTC. This gives the protein CASSQTVTYGYTF.

J is TRBJ1-4 and V is TRBV6-5, with TRBD1 as a possible D gene (6 bases). CDR1 is MNHEY and CDR2 is SVGAGI in the germline V gene. Trimming cost V 2 bases and J 8 bases, with 12 bases left between them. CDR3 length: 14 residues. The CDR3 nucleotides are TGTGCCAGCAGTTACGAGGGGGGTGGCGAAAAACTGTTTTTT. Its translation: CASSYEGGGEKLFF.

In regard to this clone: Within the sample, other DNA sequences also encode this same CDR3. The chain joins TRBV7-2 to TRBJ2-7; D not certain. The CDR3 is 13 amino acids. V was trimmed by 0 bases and J by 2 bases, leaving 5 bases between them. The V gene's germline CDR1 is SGHTA and CDR2 FQGNSA. This CDR3 reads CASSLARTYEQYF. The CDR3 bases are TGTGCCAGCAGCTTAGCACGGACCTACGAGCAGTACTTC.

The gene calls are TRBV21-1 and TRBJ2-7; the table's D gene call, TRBD2, was not cross checked with the DNA. TRBV21-1 is a pseudogene segment. The CDR3 spans 16 residues. The CDR3, as DNA: TGTGCCAGCAGCACTGGTCCACGGGAGTATTGGTACGAGCAGTACTTC. This encodes CASSTGPREYWYEQYF.